A selection of T cell receptor beta chains follows, all from one sample in a study of technical replicates of blood from a few donors. Clones were read by immunoSEQ multiplex PCR, and TCRdb kept only the in-frame ones, dropping some. This table holds around 97,000 clones, around 96% found once. The sequenced sample consisted of T cells isolated from PBMCs. These receptors were obtained from a human donor in good health. The CDR3 runs from the conserved cysteine through the conserved F or W. Fields, in order: clone size, D gene, J gene, V gene, CDR3 protein, CDR3 DNA. A D gene is named only where the DNA matches it firmly. Where a row states a size, it is once, few, many or the class of an expanded clone; other rows omit it.

NA,TRBD2,TRBJ2-3,TRBV18,CASSPLLAGDTQYF,TGTGCCAGCTCACCACTACTAGCGGGCGATACGCAGTATTTT
once,NA,TRBJ1-1,TRBV27,CASSLARQYTEAFF,TGTGCCAGCAGTTTAGCCAGGCAGTACACTGAAGCTTTCTTT
NA,NA,TRBJ2-3,TRBV9,CASSVGGSGYTQYF,TGTGCCAGCAGCGTAGGGGGTAGCGGATATACGCAGTATTTT
NA,NA,TRBJ1-1,TRBV30,CAWRAPSDTEAFF,TGTGCCTGGAGAGCACCATCTGACACTGAAGCTTTCTTT
NA,NA,TRBJ2-1,TRBV30,CAWSSSSYNEQFF,TGTGCCTGGAGTAGTAGCTCCTACAATGAGCAGTTCTTC
NA,NA,TRBJ1-4,TRBV19,CASFGGLSELFF,TGTGCCAGTTTCGGGGGACTCTCGGAACTGTTTTTT
NA,TRBD2,TRBJ2-1,TRBV29-1,CSVEGGLAYEQFF,TGCAGCGTTGAAGGAGGACTAGCCTATGAGCAGTTCTTC
NA,TRBD1,TRBJ2-1,TRBV4-2,CASSQDRGRGNEQFF,TGTGCCAGCAGCCAAGATAGGGGCAGGGGGAATGAGCAGTTCTTC
NA,NA,TRBJ2-5,TRBV15,CATSRGGGIRRETQYF,TGTGCCACCAGCAGAGGGGGGGGCATACGACGAGAGACCCAGTACTTC
NA,TRBD1,TRBJ2-7,TRBV5-6,CASSPDRGREDF,TGTGCCAGCAGCCCAGACAGGGGGCGCGAGGACTTC
NA,TRBD1,TRBJ2-1,TRBV25-1,CASSARQGPYNEQFF,TGTGCCAGCAGTGCGAGACAGGGGCCGTACAATGAGCAGTTCTTC
NA,NA,TRBJ2-3,TRBV19,CASSGGADTGTDTQYF,TGTGCCAGTAGTGGCGGGGCGGACACTGGCACAGATACGCAGTATTTT
NA,TRBD2,TRBJ2-2,TRBV7-2,CASTTPEHLAGTGELFF,TGTGCCAGCACCACCCCAGAACATCTAGCGGGTACCGGGGAGCTGTTTTTT
NA,TRBD2,TRBJ2-3,TRBV27,CASSLSPSGTTDTQYF,TGTGCCAGCAGTTTATCCCCTAGCGGGACCACAGATACGCAGTATTTT
once,TRBD1,TRBJ1-3,TRBV11-2,CASSLSGTVRNTIYF,TGTGCCAGCAGCTTGTCCGGGACAGTCAGAAACACCATATATTTT
NA,NA,TRBJ2-4,TRBV2,CASSESPGPASIQYF,TGTGCCAGCAGTGAATCCCCAGGGCCCGCTTCAATTCAGTACTTC
NA,NA,TRBJ1-1,TRBV5-5,CASSLEAGEAFF,TGTGCCAGCAGCTTGGAAGCAGGGGAAGCTTTCTTT
NA,TRBD2,TRBJ2-5,TRBV27,CASSPLGLAGEGETQYF,TGTGCCAGCAGTCCCCTCGGACTAGCGGGAGAAGGAGAGACCCAGTACTTC
NA,NA,TRBJ2-7,TRBV9,CASSGRGPSYEQYF,TGTGCCAGCAGCGGGAGGGGGCCTTCCTACGAGCAGTACTTC
NA,NA,TRBJ2-1,TRBV9,CASSVERSSYNEQFF,TGTGCCAGCAGCGTAGAAAGGAGCTCCTACAATGAGCAGTTCTTC
once,NA,TRBJ1-4,TRBV7-9,CASSATGLNEKLFF,TGTGCCAGCAGCGCTACAGGGCTTAATGAAAAACTGTTTTTT
NA,NA,TRBJ2-3,TRBV2,CASSEQDLGTDTQYF,TGTGCCAGCAGTGAACAGGACTTGGGCACAGATACGCAGTATTTT
NA,TRBD2,TRBJ2-7,TRBV9,CASSAGTSGAYEQYF,TGTGCCAGCAGCGCTGGGACTAGCGGGGCCTACGAGCAGTACTTC
NA,NA,TRBJ2-3,TRBV7-9,CASSFLDKPSTDTQYF,TGTGCCAGCAGCTTCCTTGACAAGCCTAGCACAGATACGCAGTATTTT
NA,NA,TRBJ2-2,TRBV7-2,CASSLSGRGTGELFF,TGTGCCAGCAGCCTCTCCGGGAGAGGCACCGGGGAGCTGTTTTTT
NA,NA,TRBJ2-3,TRBV5-1,CASSIGTFTDTQYF,TGCGCCAGCAGCATAGGGACATTCACAGATACGCAGTATTTT
once,TRBD1,TRBJ2-5,TRBV5-1,CASSPQGIQETQYF,TGCGCCAGCAGCCCACAGGGGATTCAAGAGACCCAGTACTTC
once,TRBD2,TRBJ2-7,TRBV7-6,CASSSTGAGISREQYF,TGTGCCAGCAGCAGTACAGGAGCGGGGATTTCTAGGGAGCAGTACTTC
few,NA,TRBJ2-2,TRBV5-8,CASSYYIDTGELFF,TGTGCCAGCAGTTATTATATAGACACCGGGGAGCTGTTTTTT
NA,TRBD1,TRBJ2-5,TRBV2,CASSEGQNQETQYF,TGTGCCAGCAGTGAGGGACAGAACCAAGAGACCCAGTACTTC
once,NA,TRBJ2-1,TRBV6-5,CASRQTNEQFF,TGTGCCAGCAGACAGACCAATGAGCAGTTCTTC
NA,NA,TRBJ1-5,TRBV20-1,CSASSIGAQHF,TGCAGTGCTAGTAGCATAGGGGCCCAGCATTTT
NA,TRBD1,TRBJ1-2,TRBV27,CASSWDRFGGYTF,TGTGCCAGCAGTTGGGACAGGTTCGGTGGCTACACCTTC
NA,NA,TRBJ2-1,TRBV20-1,CSVQHEQFF,TGCAGTGTACAGCATGAGCAGTTCTTC
NA,TRBD2,TRBJ2-1,TRBV11-3,CASSLEVRELDNEQFF,TGTGCCAGCAGCTTAGAGGTGCGGGAGCTCGACAATGAGCAGTTCTTC
NA,NA,TRBJ2-6,TRBV7-9,CASSSTMGGSGANVLTF,TGTGCCAGCAGTTCCACGATGGGGGGTTCTGGGGCCAACGTCCTGACTTTC
NA,NA,TRBJ1-1,TRBV14,CASSRWRNTEAFF,TGTGCCAGCAGCCGTTGGAGGAACACTGAAGCTTTCTTT
NA,TRBD1,TRBJ2-3,TRBV7-7,CASSLTGVDTQYF,TGTGCCAGCAGCCTGACAGGGGTAGATACGCAGTATTTT
NA,NA,TRBJ1-2,TRBV28,CASHYAPQAYGYTF,TGTGCCAGCCATTACGCGCCGCAGGCCTATGGCTACACCTTC
once,NA,TRBJ1-3,TRBV7-9,CASSYSSSGNTIYF,TGTGCCAGCAGCTACAGTAGCTCTGGAAACACCATATATTTT
once,NA,TRBJ1-2,TRBV9,CASSDALGGGGNGYTF,TGTGCCAGCAGCGATGCCCTAGGGGGTGGGGGTAACGGCTACACCTTC
NA,NA,TRBJ2-5,TRBV21-1,CASSKDLNRVKGTGKGETQYF,TGTGCCAGCAGCAAAGACCTCAATCGGGTTAAAGGGACAGGTAAAGGAGAGACCCAGTACTTC
NA,NA,TRBJ2-1,TRBV29-1,CSVEGGQIGSYNEQFF,TGCAGCGTTGAAGGGGGACAAATTGGCTCCTACAATGAGCAGTTCTTC
NA,NA,TRBJ1-2,TRBV19,CASSPTGNYGYTF,TGTGCCAGTAGCCCTACAGGGAACTATGGCTACACCTTC
NA,NA,TRBJ1-1,TRBV23-1,CASSPRTEGAFF,TGCGCCAGCAGTCCCCGGACAGAAGGAGCTTTCTTT
NA,TRBD2,TRBJ2-7,TRBV6-5,CASSPRLAGVYEQYF,TGTGCCAGCAGTCCCCGACTAGCGGGGGTATACGAGCAGTACTTC
NA,TRBD1,TRBJ2-7,TRBV6-1,CASSEQGASRSYEQYF,TGTGCCAGCAGTGAACAGGGGGCTTCTCGGTCCTACGAGCAGTACTTC
NA,NA,TRBJ1-1,TRBV10-3,CAISVRGAATEAFF,TGTGCCATCAGTGTTCGGGGGGCGGCCACTGAAGCTTTCTTT